This TCR beta chain was captured by sequencing in a study of control samples from healthy donors and cancer patients. To note about this clone: The identical CDR3 is also encoded by other nucleotide sequences in the sample.

The junction had 3 bases not matched to a gene; V was cut back by 4 bases and J by 3 bases. Germline loops: CDR1 SGHRS, CDR2 YFSETQ. CDR3 size: 15 residues. Sequencing used immunoSEQ multiplex PCR; TCRdb keeps in-frame clones, though not all of them. The sample records fewer than 300,000 clones, more than 65% being singletons. The chain uses TRBV5-1 and TRBJ2-3, with TRBD2 matching 12 bases. Sequenced: PBMCs. This TCR came from a woman aged 60 to 75 with lung cancer. CDR3 coding DNA: TGCGCCAGCAGCATTACTAGCGGGAGGACAGATACGCAGTATTTT. Encoded protein: CASSITSGRTDTQYF.